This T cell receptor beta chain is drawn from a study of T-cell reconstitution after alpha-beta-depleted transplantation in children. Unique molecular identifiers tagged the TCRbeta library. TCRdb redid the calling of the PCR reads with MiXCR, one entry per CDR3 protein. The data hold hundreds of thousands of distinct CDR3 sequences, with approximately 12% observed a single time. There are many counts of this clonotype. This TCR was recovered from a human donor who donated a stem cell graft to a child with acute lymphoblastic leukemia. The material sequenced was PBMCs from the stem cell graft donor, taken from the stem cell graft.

DNA of the CDR3: TGCGCCAGCAGCCAACTGTCGTCTAGCGGTTACGAGCAGTACTTC. It codes for CASSQLSSSGYEQYF. The V gene is TRBV4-3, the J gene TRBJ2-7, with 7 bases lining up with TRBD2. The CDR3 sequence is 15 residues long. Germline V lookup: CDR1 LGHNA, CDR2 YSLEER. V trimming: 2 bases; J trimming: 4 bases; junction bases outside the gene matches: 8.